This section outlines one T cell receptor beta chain sequence together with its context. The antigen is unknown. Treatment described: some 19 received Ad26.COV2.S at low or high dose, single or two shots; about 5 received placebo; per-sample allocation not given. The samples date from day 63 after the first vaccine or placebo injection. In the vaccine, an Ad26 vector expressed the SARS-CoV-2 spike of the Wuhan strain. The record originates from a study of Ad26.COV2.S vaccination and SARS-CoV-2 variants. This table comes from immunoSEQ multiplex PCR, and its TCRdb copy is limited to in-frame clones, with some not included. Of approximately 410,000 clones detected, approximately 90% appear once; the ten largest clones hold approximately 1.6%. This CDR3 region has 12 residues. V lost 2 bases and J lost 5, with 7 bases in between. CDR1 is SGHKS, CDR2 YYEKEE, per germline (reference sequence). Study-level results: Total T cell responses, in the TCR breadth and depth analyses, may have been underestimated. Placebo recipients and vaccine recipients were similar in non-spike TCR breadth. Substantial breadth was reportedly displayed by spike-specific CD8+ and CD4+ T cell responses after vaccination.

The sample here was peripheral blood, taken in a trial of Ad26.COV2.S vaccine versus placebo. The V gene is TRBV5-5, the J gene TRBJ1-1; D not resolved. This sequence was found in a person aged 18-60 years who received the Ad26.COV2.S COVID-19 vaccine or a placebo. CDR3 region: CASSFLRTEAFF. CDR3 DNA sequence: TGTGCCAGCAGCTTTTTGAGGACTGAAGCTTTCTTT.